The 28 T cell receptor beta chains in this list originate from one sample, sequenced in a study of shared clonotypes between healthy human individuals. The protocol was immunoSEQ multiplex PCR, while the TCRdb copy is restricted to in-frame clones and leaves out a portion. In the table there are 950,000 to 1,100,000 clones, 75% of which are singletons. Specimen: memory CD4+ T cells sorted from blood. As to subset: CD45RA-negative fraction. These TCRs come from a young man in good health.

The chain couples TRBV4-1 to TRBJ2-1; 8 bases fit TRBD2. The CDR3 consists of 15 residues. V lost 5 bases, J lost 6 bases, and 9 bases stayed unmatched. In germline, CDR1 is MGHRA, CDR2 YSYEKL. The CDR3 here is CASSVTGTRLNEQFF. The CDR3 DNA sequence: TGCGCCAGCAGCGTAACCGGGACTAGACTCAATGAGCAGTTCTTC.

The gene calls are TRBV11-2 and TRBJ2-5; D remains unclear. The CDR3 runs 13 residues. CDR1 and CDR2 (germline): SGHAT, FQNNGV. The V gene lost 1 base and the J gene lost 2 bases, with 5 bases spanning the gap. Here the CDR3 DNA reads TGTGCCAGCAGCTTAGTACGGCAAGAGACCCAGTACTTC. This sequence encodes CASSLVRQETQYF.

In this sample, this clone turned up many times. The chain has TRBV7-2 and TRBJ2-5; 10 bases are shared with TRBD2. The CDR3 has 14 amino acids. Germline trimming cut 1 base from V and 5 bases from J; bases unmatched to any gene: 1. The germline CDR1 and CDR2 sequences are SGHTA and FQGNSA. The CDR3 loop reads CASSLGAGGETQYF. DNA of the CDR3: TGTGCCAGCAGCTTAGGAGCGGGAGGGGAGACCCAGTACTTC.

CDR3 sequence: CASSREAYEQYF. The CDR3 DNA follows: TGTGCCAGCAGCCGGGAGGCCTACGAGCAGTACTTC. The chain carries TRBV11-2 and TRBJ2-7; 7 positions agree with TRBD2. Germline V lookup: CDR1 SGHAT, CDR2 FQNNGV. This CDR3 has 12 residues. V lost 5 bases to trimming and J lost 2 bases; unmatched junction nucleotides: 0. The full variable domain, completed using reference TRBV11-2 and TRBJ2-7, is EAGVAQSPRYKIIEKRQSVAFWCNPISGHATLYWYQQILGQGPKLLIQFQNNGVVDDSQLPKDRFSAERLKGVDSTLKIQPAKLEDSAVYLCASSREAYEQYFGPGTRLTVT.

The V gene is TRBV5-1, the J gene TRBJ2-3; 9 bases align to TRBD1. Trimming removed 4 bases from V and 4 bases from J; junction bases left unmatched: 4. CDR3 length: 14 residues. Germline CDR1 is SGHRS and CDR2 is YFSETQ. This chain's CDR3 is CASSTGTGPDTQYF. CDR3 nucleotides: TGCGCCAGCAGCACCGGGACAGGGCCAGATACGCAGTATTTT.

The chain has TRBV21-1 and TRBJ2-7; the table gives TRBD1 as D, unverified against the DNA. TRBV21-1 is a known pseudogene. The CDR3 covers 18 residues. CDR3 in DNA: TGTGCCAGCAGCAAAGACCTCCAACTGGGACAGGGACCCTACGAGCAGTACTTC. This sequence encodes CASSKDLQLGQGPYEQYF.

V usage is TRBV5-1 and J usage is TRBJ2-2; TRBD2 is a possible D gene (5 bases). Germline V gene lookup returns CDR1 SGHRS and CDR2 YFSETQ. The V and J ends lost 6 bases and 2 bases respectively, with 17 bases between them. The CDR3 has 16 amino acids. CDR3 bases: TGCGCCAGCACCGAACCACGGGGAATTAACACCGGGGAGCTGTTTTTT. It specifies CASTEPRGINTGELFF.

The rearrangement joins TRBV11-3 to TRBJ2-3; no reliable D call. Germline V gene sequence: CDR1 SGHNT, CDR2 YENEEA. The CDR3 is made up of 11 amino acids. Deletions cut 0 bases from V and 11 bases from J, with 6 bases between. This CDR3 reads CASSLEGQQYF. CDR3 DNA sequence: TGTGCCAGCAGCTTAGAAGGCCAGCAGTATTTT.

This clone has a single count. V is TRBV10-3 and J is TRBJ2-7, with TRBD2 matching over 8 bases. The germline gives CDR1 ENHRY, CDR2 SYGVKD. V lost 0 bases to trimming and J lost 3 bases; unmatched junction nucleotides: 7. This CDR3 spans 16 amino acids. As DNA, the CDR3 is TGTGCCATCAGTGAGTCCGCGGGGGGCTCCGTCTACGAGCAGTACTTC. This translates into CAISESAGGSVYEQYF.

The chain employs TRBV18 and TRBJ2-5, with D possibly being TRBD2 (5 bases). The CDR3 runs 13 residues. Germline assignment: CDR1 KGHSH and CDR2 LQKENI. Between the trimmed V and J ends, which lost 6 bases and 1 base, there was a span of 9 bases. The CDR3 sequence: CASSERLQETQYF. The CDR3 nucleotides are TGTGCCAGCTCTGAGCGGCTCCAAGAGACCCAGTACTTC.

CDR3 in DNA: TGTGCCAGCAGTAAAGGGGGAGGCTACACCTTC. Protein: CASSKGGGYTF. This chain links TRBV6-7 with TRBJ1-2; tentative D call: TRBD1 (6 bases). TRBV6-7 is recorded as an ORF, its role being uncertain. The CDR3 is 11 residues long. V was clipped by 5 bases and J by 8 bases, with 9 bases between them.

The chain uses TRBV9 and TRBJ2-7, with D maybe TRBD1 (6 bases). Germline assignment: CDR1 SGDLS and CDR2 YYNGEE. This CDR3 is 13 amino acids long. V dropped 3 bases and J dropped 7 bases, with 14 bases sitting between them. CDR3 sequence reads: CASSAPGVGEQYF. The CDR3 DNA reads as TGTGCCAGCAGCGCCCCAGGGGTCGGGGAGCAGTACTTC.

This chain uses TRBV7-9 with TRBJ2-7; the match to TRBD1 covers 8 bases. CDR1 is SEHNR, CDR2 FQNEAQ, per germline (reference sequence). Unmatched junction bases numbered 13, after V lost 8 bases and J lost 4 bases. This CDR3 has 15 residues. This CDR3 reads CASPGGYYTVYEQYF. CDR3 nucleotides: TGTGCCAGCCCAGGGGGCTATTACACGGTATACGAGCAGTACTTC.

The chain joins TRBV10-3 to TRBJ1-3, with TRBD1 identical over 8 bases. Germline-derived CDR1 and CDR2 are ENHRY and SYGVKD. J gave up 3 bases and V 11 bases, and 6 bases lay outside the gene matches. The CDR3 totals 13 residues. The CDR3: CAVRGQGGNTIYF. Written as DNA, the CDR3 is TGTGCCGTCCGTGGACAGGGTGGAAACACCATATATTTT.

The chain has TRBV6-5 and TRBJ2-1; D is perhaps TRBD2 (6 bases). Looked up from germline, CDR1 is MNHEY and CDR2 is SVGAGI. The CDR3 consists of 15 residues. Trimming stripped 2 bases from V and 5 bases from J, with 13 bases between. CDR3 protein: CASSYGGILNNEQFF. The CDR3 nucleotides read TGTGCCAGCAGTTACGGGGGGATCCTGAACAATGAGCAGTTCTTC.

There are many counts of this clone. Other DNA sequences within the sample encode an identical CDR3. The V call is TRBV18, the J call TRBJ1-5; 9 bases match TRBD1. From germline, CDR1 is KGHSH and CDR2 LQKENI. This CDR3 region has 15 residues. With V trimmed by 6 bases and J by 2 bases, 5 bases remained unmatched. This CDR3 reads CASSPDRGGNQPQHF. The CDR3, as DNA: TGTGCCAGCTCTCCAGACAGGGGGGGCAATCAGCCCCAGCATTTT.

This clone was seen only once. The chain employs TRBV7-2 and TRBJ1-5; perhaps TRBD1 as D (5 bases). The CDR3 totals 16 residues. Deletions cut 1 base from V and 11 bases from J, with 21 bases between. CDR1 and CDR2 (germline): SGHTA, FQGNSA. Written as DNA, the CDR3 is TGTGCCAGCAGCTTAGGCAGGGATACTCGCCAAGCGGCCCAGCATTTT. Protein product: CASSLGRDTRQAAQHF.

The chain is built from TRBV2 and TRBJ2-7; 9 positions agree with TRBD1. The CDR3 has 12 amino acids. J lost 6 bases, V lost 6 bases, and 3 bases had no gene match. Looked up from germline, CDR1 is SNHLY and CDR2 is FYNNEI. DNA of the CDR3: TGTGCCAGCAGCGTGGACAGGGGCGAGCAGTACTTC. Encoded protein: CASSVDRGEQYF.

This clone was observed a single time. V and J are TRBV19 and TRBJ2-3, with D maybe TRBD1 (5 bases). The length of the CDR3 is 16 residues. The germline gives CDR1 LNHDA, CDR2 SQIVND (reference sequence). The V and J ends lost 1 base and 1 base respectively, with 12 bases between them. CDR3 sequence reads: CASSIVKGSGTDTQYF. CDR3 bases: TGTGCCAGTAGTATAGTAAAGGGGTCTGGCACAGATACGCAGTATTTT.

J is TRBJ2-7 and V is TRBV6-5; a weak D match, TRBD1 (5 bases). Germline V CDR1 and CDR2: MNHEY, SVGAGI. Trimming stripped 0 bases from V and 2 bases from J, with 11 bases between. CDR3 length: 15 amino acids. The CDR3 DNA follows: TGTGCCAGCAGTTACTCGAGCCCAGGGACCTACGAGCAGTACTTC. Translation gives CASSYSSPGTYEQYF.

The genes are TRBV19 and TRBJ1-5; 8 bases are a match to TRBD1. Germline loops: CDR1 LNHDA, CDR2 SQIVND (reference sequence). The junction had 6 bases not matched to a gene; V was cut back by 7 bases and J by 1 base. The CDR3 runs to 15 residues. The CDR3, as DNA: TGTGCCAGTATCCAGGGGGCAGGGAGCAATCAGCCCCAGCATTTT. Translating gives CASIQGAGSNQPQHF.

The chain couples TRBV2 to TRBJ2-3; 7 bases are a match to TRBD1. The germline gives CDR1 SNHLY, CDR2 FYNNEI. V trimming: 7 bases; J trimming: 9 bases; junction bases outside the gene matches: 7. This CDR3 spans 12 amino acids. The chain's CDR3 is CASTPDRDTQYF. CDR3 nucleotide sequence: TGTGCCAGCACCCCCGACAGGGACACGCAGTATTTT.

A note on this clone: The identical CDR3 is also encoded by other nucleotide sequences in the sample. The CDR3 loop reads CAWSVKGADTQYF. The CDR3 coding sequence is TGTGCCTGGAGTGTGAAGGGCGCGGATACGCAGTATTTT. The genes are TRBV30 and TRBJ2-3; D gene uncertain. CDR1 and CDR2 from the germline V gene are GTSNPN and SVGIG (reference sequence). Trimming cost V 0 bases and J 6 bases, with 10 bases left between them. The CDR3 length is 13 residues.

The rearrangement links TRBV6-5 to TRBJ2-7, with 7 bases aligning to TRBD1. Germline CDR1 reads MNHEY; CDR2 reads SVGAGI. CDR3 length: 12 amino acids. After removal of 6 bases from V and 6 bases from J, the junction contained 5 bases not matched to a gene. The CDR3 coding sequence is TGTGCCAGCAGAACCCACAGGGGCGAGCAGTACTTC. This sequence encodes CASRTHRGEQYF.

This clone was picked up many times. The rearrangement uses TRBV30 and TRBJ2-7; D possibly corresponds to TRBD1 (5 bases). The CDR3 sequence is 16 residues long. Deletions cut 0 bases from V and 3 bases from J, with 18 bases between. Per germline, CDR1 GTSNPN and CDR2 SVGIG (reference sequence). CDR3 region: CAWSVLWGRGNYEQYF. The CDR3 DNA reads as TGTGCCTGGAGTGTACTTTGGGGCAGAGGTAACTACGAGCAGTACTTC.

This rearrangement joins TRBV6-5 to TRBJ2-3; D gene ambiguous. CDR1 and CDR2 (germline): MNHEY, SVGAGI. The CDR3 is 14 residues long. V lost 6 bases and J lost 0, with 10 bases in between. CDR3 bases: TGTGCCAGCAGACCCCAACACAGCACAGATACGCAGTATTTT. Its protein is CASRPQHSTDTQYF.

The CDR3 DNA is TGTGCCAGTAGTATAATTGGGGGTAAGAGAGAAGGCTACACCTTC. The encoded protein is CASSIIGGKREGYTF. The genes are TRBV19 and TRBJ1-2, with D perhaps matching TRBD1 (5 bases). The CDR3 has 15 amino acids. The V end was cut by 2 bases, the J end by 8 bases, with 18 bases between. Germline V CDR1 and CDR2: LNHDA, SQIVND (reference sequence). The full variable domain, its missing parts supplied by reference TRBV19 and TRBJ1-2, is DGGITQSPKYLFRKEGQNVTLSCEQNLNHDAMYWYRQDPGQGLRLIYYSQIVNDFQKGDIAEGYSVSREKKESFPLTVTSAQKNPTAFYLCASSIIGGKREGYTFGSGTRLTVV.

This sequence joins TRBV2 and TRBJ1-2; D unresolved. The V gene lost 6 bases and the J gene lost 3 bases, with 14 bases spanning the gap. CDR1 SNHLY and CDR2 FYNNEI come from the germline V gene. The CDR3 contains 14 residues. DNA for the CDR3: TGTGCCAGCAGGAACTTCGACTGGGACTATGGCTACACCTTC. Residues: CASRNFDWDYGYTF. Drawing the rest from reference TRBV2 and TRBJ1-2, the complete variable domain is EPEVTQTPSHQVTQMGQEVILRCVPISNHLYFYWYRQILGQKVEFLVSFYNNEISEKSEIFDDQFSVERPDGSNFTLKIRSTKLEDSAMYFCASRNFDWDYGYTFGSGTRLTVV.